This is a list of T cell receptor beta chains from one sample in a study of blood T cell repertoires in COVID-19. TCRdb's copy holds only in-frame clones and misses some; the assay was immunoSEQ multiplex PCR. The sample shows about 180,000 clones, roughly 82% of them seen only once. Source material: PBMCs or T cells enriched from blood (not recorded which). Receptors originate from a woman in her 30s who had recovered from COVID-19. The CDR3 runs from the conserved cysteine through the conserved F or W. The D gene is left open where the match is weak. The size of a clone is reported for some rows only, either as once, few or many, or as a class for expanded clones.

V,J,size,D,CDR3,DNA
TRBV19,TRBJ1-2,-,-,CASKRQSDNNYGYTF,TGTGCCAGTAAAAGGCAGAGTGACAATAACTATGGCTACACCTTC
TRBV9,TRBJ2-7,-,TRBD2,CASSSGLAEQYF,TGTGCCAGCAGCTCGGGACTAGCCGAGCAGTACTTC
TRBV7-9,TRBJ2-3,-,TRBD2,CASSLYPWWGSGSTDTQYF,TGTGCCAGCAGCTTATACCCATGGTGGGGTAGCGGGAGCACAGATACGCAGTATTTT
TRBV28,TRBJ2-5,-,TRBD2,CASSLALASQETQYF,TGTGCCAGCAGTTTAGCACTAGCGTCCCAAGAGACCCAGTACTTC
TRBV7-3,TRBJ1-4,-,-,CASSLVEGEKLFF,TGTGCCAGCAGCTTAGTGGAGGGGGAAAAACTGTTTTTT
TRBV5-6,TRBJ2-7,-,TRBD1,CASSSTRTGDPRGEYF,TGTGCCAGCAGCTCAACCCGGACAGGGGACCCCCGTGGGGAGTACTTC
TRBV2,TRBJ2-2,-,TRBD2,CASSETSGRTGELFF,TGTGCCAGCAGCGAGACTAGCGGGAGAACCGGGGAGCTGTTTTTT
TRBV5-1,TRBJ2-3,-,TRBD2,CASSSTSGSTDTQYF,TGCGCCAGCAGCTCGACTAGCGGGAGCACAGATACGCAGTATTTT
TRBV6-5,TRBJ1-5,-,TRBD1,CATPGQGPPQHF,TGTGCCACTCCGGGACAGGGCCCGCCCCAGCATTTT
TRBV7-3,TRBJ1-1,-,-,CASSSSRNTEAFF,TGTGCCAGCAGCTCCTCGAGGAACACTGAAGCTTTCTTT
TRBV28,TRBJ1-2,-,-,CASSFNSRIYGYTF,TGTGCCAGCAGTTTTAACAGTCGGATCTATGGCTACACCTTC
TRBV6-5,TRBJ2-7,-,TRBD2,CASSYSGGTSGSEQYF,TGTGCCAGCAGTTACTCCGGGGGGACTAGCGGGAGCGAGCAGTACTTC
TRBV14,TRBJ2-1,-,TRBD1,CASSQDLTGRRNEQFF,TGTGCCAGCAGCCAAGATCTGACAGGGAGACGGAATGAGCAGTTCTTC
TRBV12-2,TRBJ2-5,-,-,CASRSLWADQGTQYF,TGTGCAAGTCGCTCACTCTGGGCGGACCAGGGGACCCAGTACTTC
TRBV5-1,TRBJ2-5,few,-,CASSLQGRETQYF,TGCGCCAGCAGCTTGCAGGGGCGGGAGACCCAGTACTTC